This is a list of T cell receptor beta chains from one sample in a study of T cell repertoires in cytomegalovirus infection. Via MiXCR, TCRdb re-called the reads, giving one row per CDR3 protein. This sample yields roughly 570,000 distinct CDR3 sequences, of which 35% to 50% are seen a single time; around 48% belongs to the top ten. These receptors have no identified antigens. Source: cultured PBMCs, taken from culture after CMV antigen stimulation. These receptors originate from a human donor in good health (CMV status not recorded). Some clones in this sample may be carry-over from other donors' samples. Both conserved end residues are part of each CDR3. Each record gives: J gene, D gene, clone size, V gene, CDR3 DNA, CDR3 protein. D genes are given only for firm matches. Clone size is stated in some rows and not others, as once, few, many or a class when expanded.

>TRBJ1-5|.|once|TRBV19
TGTGCCAGCAGTCTACGATCATCCGGAGGCAATCAGCCCCAGCATTTT
CASSLRSSGGNQPQHF
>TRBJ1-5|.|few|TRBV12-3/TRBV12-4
TGTGCCAGCAGCCTCCGGGCTTGGGCCGGGCAGCCCCAGCATTTT
CASSLRAWAGQPQHF
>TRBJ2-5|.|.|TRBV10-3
TGTGCCTCCAGGTACCAAGAGACCCAGTACTTC
CASRYQETQYF
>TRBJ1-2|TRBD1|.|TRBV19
TGTGCCAGTAGTACCCTACAGGGGGCTGTGAGAGGCTACACCTTC
CASSTLQGAVRGYTF
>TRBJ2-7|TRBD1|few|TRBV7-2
TGTGCCAGCAGCTTTGGACAGGGGGCGTCGTGGGAGCAGTACTTC
CASSFGQGASWEQYF
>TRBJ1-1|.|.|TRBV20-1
TGCAGTTCCAAAACGGTACCCACTCCCGGTGGAGCTTTCTTT
CSSKTVPTPGGAFF
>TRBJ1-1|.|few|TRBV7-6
TGTGCCAGCAGCCCCGGAGGTCTGGGGGGGACTGAAGCTTTCTTT
CASSPGGLGGTEAFF
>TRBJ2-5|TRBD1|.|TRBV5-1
TGCGCCAGCAACCAGGGGGAAATGGAAACGGAGACCCAGTACTTC
CASNQGEMETETQYF
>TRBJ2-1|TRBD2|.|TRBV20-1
TGCAGTGCTAGACGGCTAGCGGCAGACAATGAGCAGTTCTTC
CSARRLAADNEQFF
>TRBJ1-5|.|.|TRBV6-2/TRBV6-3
TGTGCCAGCGGGGGGGGCCGGGGGTATCAGCCCCAGCATTTT
CASGGGRGYQPQHF
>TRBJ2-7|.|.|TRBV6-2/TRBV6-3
TGTGCCAGCAGCCCCGGACGATTTCCCCGAGACGCGCAGTACTTC
CASSPGRFPRDAQYF
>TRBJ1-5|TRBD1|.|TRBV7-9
TGTGCCAGCAGTAAGCAGGGGGATCAGCCCCAGCATTTT
CASSKQGDQPQHF
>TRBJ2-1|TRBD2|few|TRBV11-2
TGTGCCAGCAGCCTAGGCACTAGCGGGAGTCGTCGGCAGTTCTTC
CASSLGTSGSRRQFF
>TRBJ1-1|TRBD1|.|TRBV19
TGTGCCAGTAGTATAGTTGACAGGGGTTGGACTGAAGCTTTCTTT
CASSIVDRGWTEAFF
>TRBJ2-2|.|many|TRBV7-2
TGTGCCAGCAGCTTAGCGGGCCCGCGGAGCGGGGAGCTGTTTTTT
CASSLAGPRSGELFF
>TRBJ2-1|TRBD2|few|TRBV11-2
TGTGCCAGCAGCTTGACTAGCGGGGGGAATGAGCAGTTCTTC
CASSLTSGGNEQFF
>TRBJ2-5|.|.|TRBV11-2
TGTGCCAGCAGCTTAACCCGGCCCGCAGAGACCCAGTACTTC
CASSLTRPAETQYF